These 23 T cell receptor beta chains share one sample of origin, sequenced in a study of blood T cell repertoires in COVID-19. The table came from immunoSEQ multiplex PCR; TCRdb's copy has only in-frame clones and leaves some out. The repertoire includes around 41,000 clones, roughly 84% of them detected once, and roughly an eighth sits in the top ten. Sequenced: peripheral blood. The receptors were sampled from a human donor in a cohort sampled during active COVID-19.

This chain uses TRBV2 with TRBJ2-1, with TRBD1 identical over 8 bases. The CDR3 runs 14 residues. Trimming cost V 8 bases and J 9 bases; bases outside gene matches: 12. CDR1 is SNHLY, CDR2 FYNNEI, per germline. This CDR3 is CASSRDRLSIEQFF. CDR3 bases: TGTGCCAGCTCCCGGGACAGGTTGTCGATTGAGCAGTTCTTC.

CDR3 sequence reads: CASSIQGATRAKNIQYF. CDR3 nucleotide sequence: TGTGCCAGTAGTATCCAGGGGGCGACCAGAGCCAAAAACATTCAGTACTTC. The V and J genes are TRBV19 and TRBJ2-4; 8 bases match TRBD1. The CDR3 extends over 17 amino acids. Trimming removed 3 bases from V and 0 bases from J; junction bases left unmatched: 7. CDR1 LNHDA and CDR2 SQIVND come from the germline V gene (reference sequence).

The V and J genes are TRBV6-5 and TRBJ2-7; D gene unclear. The germline V and J ends were trimmed by 6 bases and 12 bases, with 21 bases remaining between them. The CDR3 runs to 13 residues. Looked up from germline, CDR1 is MNHEY and CDR2 is SVGAGI. This CDR3 is CASSGGTTSVRYF. CDR3 bases: TGTGCCAGCAGCGGCGGTACAACCTCCGTCCGGTACTTC.

The rearrangement uses TRBV11-2 and TRBJ2-5; TRBD2 matches at 8 bases. CDR3 length: 13 amino acids. J gave up 5 bases and V 7 bases, and 6 bases lay outside the gene matches. Germline V gene data show CDR1 as SGHAT and CDR2 as FQNNGV. CDR3 bases: TGTGCCAGCACCGAGACGGGGGGGGAGACCCAGTACTTC. It codes for CASTETGGETQYF.

The rearrangement links TRBV10-3 to TRBJ1-1; TRBD1 might be the D (5 bases). CDR1 is ENHRY and CDR2 is SYGVKD in the germline V gene. The CDR3 is made up of 15 amino acids. The V and J ends lost 3 bases and 2 bases respectively, with 13 bases between them. CDR3 region: CAISEKGGVNTEAFF. The CDR3 bases are TGTGCCATCAGTGAAAAGGGAGGGGTCAACACTGAAGCTTTCTTT.

The sample holds one count of this clone. V and J are TRBV3-1 (or the pseudogene TRBV3-2) and TRBJ2-3; no definite D call. This CDR3 region has 13 residues. V was trimmed by 4 bases and J by 9 bases, leaving 14 bases between them. Germline lookup yields CDR1 LGHDT and CDR2 YNNKEL (reference sequence). The CDR3 nucleotides are TGTGCCAGCAGCCCTTCTGAGGCGCTCACGCAGTATTTT. Protein: CASSPSEALTQYF.

This clone was detected a few times. The V gene is TRBV6-5, the J gene TRBJ1-2; tentatively, D is TRBD1 (5 bases). This CDR3 has 15 residues. Trimming took 0 bases from V and 1 from J, leaving 9 bases between them. Germline V gene data show CDR1 as MNHEY and CDR2 as SVGAGI. The CDR3 here is CASSYSRGVNYGYTF. The CDR3 DNA follows: TGTGCCAGCAGTTACTCTAGGGGCGTTAACTATGGCTACACCTTC.

The chain combines TRBV6-6 with TRBJ1-5; a weak D match, TRBD1 (5 bases). Germline-derived CDR1 and CDR2 are MNHNY and SVGAGI (reference sequence). CDR3 length: 14 amino acids. Trimming removed 6 bases at V and 4 bases at J, with 13 bases between. In nucleotides, the CDR3 is TGTGCCAGCAGCGAATCAGGGCGGAATCAGCCCCAGCATTTT. Protein: CASSESGRNQPQHF.

V usage is TRBV20-1 and J usage is TRBJ2-5; D is undetermined. V was shortened by 3 bases and J by 5 bases, with 13 bases between the two germline ends. The CDR3 length is 13 residues. Per germline, CDR1 DFQATT and CDR2 SNEGSKA (reference sequence). CDR3 DNA: TGCAGTGCTAGTCAGCCCCAGAGGGAGACCCAGTACTTC. Amino acid sequence: CSASQPQRETQYF.

This chain links TRBV29-1 with TRBJ1-4, with D uncertain. Germline CDR1 and CDR2: SQVTM and ANQGSEA. The CDR3 runs 13 residues. The V end was cut by 5 bases, the J end by 7 bases, with 14 bases between. Written as DNA, the CDR3 is TGCAGCGTTACCTTTACCTCAGGTGAAAAACTGTTTTTT. This gives the protein CSVTFTSGEKLFF. The full variable domain, its missing parts supplied by reference TRBV29-1 and TRBJ1-4, is SAVISQKPSRDICQRGTSLTIQCQVDSQVTMMFWYRQQPGQSLTLIATANQGSEATYESGFVIDKFPISRPNLTFSTLTVSNMSPEDSSIYLCSVTFTSGEKLFFGSGTQLSVL.

This clone was found a few times. The chain couples TRBV24-1 to TRBJ2-1, with 10 positions matching TRBD2. The CDR3 runs to 20 residues. Unmatched junction bases numbered 16, after V lost 1 base and J lost 5 bases. Germline V gene sequence: CDR1 KGHDR, CDR2 SFDVKD. CDR3 DNA: TGTGCCACCAGTGATTTTGCGGGGGCCACTAGCGGGGTTCCAAACAATGAGCAGTTCTTC. It encodes CATSDFAGATSGVPNNEQFF.

The chain recombines TRBV7-6 with TRBJ2-7; 9 nucleotides line up with TRBD1. J lost 1 base, V lost 5 bases, and 12 bases had no gene match. From germline, CDR1 is SGHVS and CDR2 FNYEAQ. The CDR3 runs to 17 residues. The CDR3 nucleotides are TGTGCCAGCAGCCCCGGAATAGGACAGGGGAGGTCCTACGAGCAGTACTTC. Amino acid sequence: CASSPGIGQGRSYEQYF.

The chain links TRBV5-4 to TRBJ2-7; perhaps TRBD2 as D (6 bases). V was trimmed by 0 bases and J by 7 bases, leaving 17 bases between them. CDR1 is SGHNT and CDR2 is YYREEE in the germline V gene (reference sequence). The CDR3 is made up of 15 amino acids. The CDR3 reads CASSLVAGPKREQYF. The CDR3 coding sequence is TGTGCCAGCAGCTTGGTGGCGGGGCCGAAACGAGAGCAGTACTTC.

The CDR3 region has the DNA TGCGCCAGCAGTGAGGGAATGAAGCGAACTAATGAAAAACTGTTTTTT. It encodes CASSEGMKRTNEKLFF. The chain has TRBV10-1 and TRBJ1-4, with D unclear. V was trimmed by 2 bases and J by 1 base, leaving 11 bases between them. Germline lookup yields CDR1 WNHNN and CDR2 SYGVQD (reference sequence). The CDR3 length is 16 residues.

The chain uses TRBV7-2 and TRBJ1-2; TRBD1 matches at 7 bases. Germline V CDR1 and CDR2: SGHTA, FQGNSA. J gave up 8 bases and V 5 bases, and 8 bases lay outside the gene matches. The CDR3 totals 13 residues. The CDR3 loop is CASSPENRGGYTF. CDR3 in DNA: TGTGCCAGCAGCCCGGAAAACAGGGGCGGCTACACCTTC.

The chain links TRBV7-8 to TRBJ1-5; D possibly corresponds to TRBD1 (5 bases). Germline assignment: CDR1 SGHVS and CDR2 FQNEAQ. The length of the CDR3 is 16 residues. Trimming cost V 5 bases and J 7 bases, with 21 bases left between them. The DNA of the CDR3 is TGTGCCAGCAGCCCCTGGGGCAGGTCCTCAGGGCAGCCCCAGCATTTT. Translated: CASSPWGRSSGQPQHF.

V is TRBV13 and J is TRBJ1-3; 8 nucleotides match TRBD1. Germline values: CDR1 PRHDT, CDR2 FYEKMQ (reference sequence). V shed 5 bases and J 2 bases; nucleotides not matched to a gene: 8. This CDR3 comprises 16 residues. CDR3 bases: TGTGCCAGCAGCAATTTCAGGGGGCAAACTGGAAACACCATATATTTT. It yields the protein CASSNFRGQTGNTIYF.

This chain links TRBV6-1 with TRBJ1-5; 9 bases fit TRBD1. The germline V gene has CDR1 MNHNS and CDR2 SASEGT. Losses at the gene ends were 3 bases for V and 5 bases for J; bases not matched to a gene: 5. The CDR3 has 15 residues. The CDR3 DNA reads as TGTGCCAGCAGTGAGGGGACAGGGTATCATCAGCCCCAGCATTTT. It translates to CASSEGTGYHQPQHF.

The chain joins TRBV18 to TRBJ1-5; TRBD1 aligns across 8 bases. This CDR3 has 20 residues. V gave up 3 bases and J gave up 6 bases; unmatched junction bases: 22. From germline, CDR1 is KGHSH and CDR2 LQKENI. DNA for the CDR3: TGTGCCAGCTCACCCGGGCCCCAGGGGGCTTTGGCGTTAGGCGGTCAGCCCCAGCATTTT. This translates into CASSPGPQGALALGGQPQHF.

In DNA form, the CDR3 reads TGCGCCAGCAGCCAACCTCTTAGCGGGGGCCGGGGTCGGGTACTAAACATTCAGTACTTC. As protein: CASSQPLSGGRGRVLNIQYF. The V call is TRBV4-1, the J call TRBJ2-4, with TRBD2 identical over 9 bases. This CDR3 region has 20 residues. Germline V gives CDR1 MGHRA, CDR2 YSYEKL. V was clipped by 2 bases and J by 6 bases; unmatched bases: 20.

V and J are TRBV7-5 and TRBJ2-7; the table's D call of TRBD1 was not tested on the DNA. TRBV7-5 is deemed a pseudogene. CDR3 length equals 16 residues. The CDR3 loop reads CVRSLLRTGTGVEQYF. The CDR3 DNA sequence: TGTGTCAGAAGCTTATTGCGAACCGGGACAGGGGTCGAGCAGTACTTC.

V and J are TRBV7-9 and TRBJ2-7; D is perhaps TRBD1 (6 bases). Germline V gene lookup returns CDR1 SEHNR and CDR2 FQNEAQ (reference sequence). The V end was cut by 5 bases, the J end by 6 bases, with 17 bases between. This CDR3 region has 14 residues. CDR3 region: CASSITQDSPEQYF. The CDR3 DNA follows: TGTGCCAGCAGCATAACCCAGGACAGTCCCGAGCAGTACTTC.

V usage is TRBV7-9 and J usage is TRBJ2-4, with TRBD1 as a possible D gene (5 bases). Germline V gene lookup returns CDR1 SEHNR and CDR2 FQNEAQ (reference sequence). The CDR3 has 13 amino acids. Trimming cost V 5 bases and J 6 bases, with 11 bases left between them. For the CDR3, the DNA is TGTGCCAGCAGCCCGAACAGGAGAAACATTCAGTACTTC. It encodes CASSPNRRNIQYF.